This TCR beta chain emerged from a study of T cell repertoires in cytomegalovirus infection. Findings of the study overall: Carriers of CMV plus the relevant HLA were identified by cumulative public TCR beta family frequency. The response measured ex vivo was dominated by TCR beta clonotypes (HLA-C-restricted and CMV-specific).

This clonotype was counted between two and nine times. What it binds is unknown. CDR3 size: 13 residues. The V gene's germline CDR1 is KGHSH and CDR2 LQKENI. Trimming left V 3 bases short and J 8 bases short, with 13 bases between. Each CDR3 protein gets one entry after TCRdb re-called the reads with MiXCR. The repertoire holds a few hundred thousand distinct CDR3 sequences, roughly 18% seen once, with under 9% in the top ten. The genes are TRBV18 and TRBJ1-2, with D hard to call. The sequence was collected from a human donor in good health (CMV status not recorded). Some clones in this sample may be carry-over from other donors' samples. Sequencing input: PBMCs. The CDR3 nucleotides read TGTGCCAGCTCACCGTCAGACACTCGGGGCTACACCTTC. This translates into CASSPSDTRGYTF.